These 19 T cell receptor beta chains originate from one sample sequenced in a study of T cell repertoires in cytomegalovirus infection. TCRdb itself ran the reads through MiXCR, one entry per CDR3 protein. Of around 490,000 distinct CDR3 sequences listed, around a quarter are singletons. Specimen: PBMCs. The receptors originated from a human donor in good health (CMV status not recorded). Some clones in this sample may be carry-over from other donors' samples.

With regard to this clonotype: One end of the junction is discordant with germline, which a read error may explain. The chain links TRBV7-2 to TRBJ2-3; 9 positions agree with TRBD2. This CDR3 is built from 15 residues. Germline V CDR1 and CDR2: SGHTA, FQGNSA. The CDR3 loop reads CAGSLGAGGLDTQYF. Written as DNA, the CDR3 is TGTGCCGGCAGCTTAGGGGCGGGAGGGCTAGATACGCAGTATTTT. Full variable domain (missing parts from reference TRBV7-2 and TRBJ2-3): GAGVSQSPSNKVTEKGKDVELRCDPISGHTALYWYRQSLGQGLEFLIYFQGNSAPDKSGLPSDRFSAERTGGSVSTLTIQRTQQEDSAVYLCAGSLGAGGLDTQYFGPGTRLTVL.

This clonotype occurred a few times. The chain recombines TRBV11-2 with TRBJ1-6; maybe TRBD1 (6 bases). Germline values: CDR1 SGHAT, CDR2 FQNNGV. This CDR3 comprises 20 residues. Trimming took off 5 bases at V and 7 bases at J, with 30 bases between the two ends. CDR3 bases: TGTGCCAGCAGCCAAAATCGCAGGGGAGGTTTAAGCGGTCCAAATTCACCCCTCCACTTT. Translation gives CASSQNRRGGLSGPNSPLHF. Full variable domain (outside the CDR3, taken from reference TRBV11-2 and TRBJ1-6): EAGVAQSPRYKIIEKRQSVAFWCNPISGHATLYWYQQILGQGPKLLIQFQNNGVVDDSQLPKDRFSAERLKGVDSTLKIQPAKLEDSAVYLCASSQNRRGGLSGPNSPLHFGNGTRLTVT.

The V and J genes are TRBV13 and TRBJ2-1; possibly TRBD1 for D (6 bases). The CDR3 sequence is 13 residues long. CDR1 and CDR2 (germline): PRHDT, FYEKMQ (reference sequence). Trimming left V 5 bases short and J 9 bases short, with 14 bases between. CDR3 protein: CASSPTQGSEQFF. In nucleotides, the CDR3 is TGTGCCAGCAGCCCAACACAGGGAAGTGAGCAGTTCTTC.

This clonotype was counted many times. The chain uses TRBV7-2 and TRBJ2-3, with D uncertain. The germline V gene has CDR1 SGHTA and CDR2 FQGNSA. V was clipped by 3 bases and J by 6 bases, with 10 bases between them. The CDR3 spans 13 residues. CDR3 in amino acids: CASSFSKGDTQYF. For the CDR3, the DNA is TGTGCCAGCAGCTTCTCCAAAGGCGATACGCAGTATTTT.

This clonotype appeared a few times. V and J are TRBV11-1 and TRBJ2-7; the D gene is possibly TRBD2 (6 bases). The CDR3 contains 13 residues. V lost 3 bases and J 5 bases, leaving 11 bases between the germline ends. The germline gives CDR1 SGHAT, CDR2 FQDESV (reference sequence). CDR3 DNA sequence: TGTGCCAGCAGCTTGGGGGGAGTGGACGAGCAGTACTTC. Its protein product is CASSLGGVDEQYF.

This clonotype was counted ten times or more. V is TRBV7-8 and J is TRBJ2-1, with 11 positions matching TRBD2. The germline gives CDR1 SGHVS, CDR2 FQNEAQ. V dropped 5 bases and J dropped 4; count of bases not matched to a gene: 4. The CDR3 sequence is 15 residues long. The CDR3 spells CASSKVAGGYNEQFF. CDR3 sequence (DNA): TGTGCCAGCAGCAAAGTAGCGGGGGGGTACAATGAGCAGTTCTTC.

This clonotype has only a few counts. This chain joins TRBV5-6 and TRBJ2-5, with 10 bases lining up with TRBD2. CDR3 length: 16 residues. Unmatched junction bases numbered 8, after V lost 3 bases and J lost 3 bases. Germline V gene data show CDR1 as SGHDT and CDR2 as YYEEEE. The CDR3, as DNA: TGTGCCAGCAGCTGGCTGAGGACTAGCGGTGAAGAGACCCAGTACTTC. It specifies CASSWLRTSGEETQYF. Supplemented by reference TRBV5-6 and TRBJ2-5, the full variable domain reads DAGVTQSPTHLIKTRGQQVTLRCSPKSGHDTVSWYQQALGQGPQFIFQYYEEEERQRGNFPDRFSGHQFPNYSSELNVNALLLGDSALYLCASSWLRTSGEETQYFGPGTRLLVL.

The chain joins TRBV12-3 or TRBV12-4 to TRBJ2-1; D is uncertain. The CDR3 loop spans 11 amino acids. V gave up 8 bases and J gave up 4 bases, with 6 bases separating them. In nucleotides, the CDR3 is TGTGCCAGCGGCCTTTACAATGAGCAGTTCTTC. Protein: CASGLYNEQFF.

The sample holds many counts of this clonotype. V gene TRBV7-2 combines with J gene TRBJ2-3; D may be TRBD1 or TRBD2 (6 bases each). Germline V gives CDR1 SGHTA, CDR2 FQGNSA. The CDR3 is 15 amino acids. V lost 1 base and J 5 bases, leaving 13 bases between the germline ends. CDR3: CASSLGGAGRDTQYF. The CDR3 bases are TGTGCCAGCAGCTTAGGGGGGGCGGGTCGAGATACGCAGTATTTT.

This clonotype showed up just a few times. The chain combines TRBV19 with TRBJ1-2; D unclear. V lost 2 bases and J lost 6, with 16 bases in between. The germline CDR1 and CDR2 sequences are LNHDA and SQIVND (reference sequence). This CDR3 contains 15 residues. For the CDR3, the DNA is TGTGCCAGTAGTATATCAACGGCGGGGTTTGATGGCTACACCTTC. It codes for CASSISTAGFDGYTF.

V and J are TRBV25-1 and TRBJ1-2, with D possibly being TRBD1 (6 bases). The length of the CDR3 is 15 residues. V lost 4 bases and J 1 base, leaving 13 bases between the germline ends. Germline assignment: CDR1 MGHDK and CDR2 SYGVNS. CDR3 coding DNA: TGTGCCAGCAGTGCACCAGGGGTACTTAACTATGGCTACACCTTC. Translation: CASSAPGVLNYGYTF.

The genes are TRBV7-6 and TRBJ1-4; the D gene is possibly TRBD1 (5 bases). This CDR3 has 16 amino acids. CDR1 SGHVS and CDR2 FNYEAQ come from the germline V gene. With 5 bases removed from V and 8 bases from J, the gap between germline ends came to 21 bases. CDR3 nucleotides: TGTGCCAGCAGCAATCGGGACTCCCTGTCTCGGGAAAAACTGTTTTTT. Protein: CASSNRDSLSREKLFF.

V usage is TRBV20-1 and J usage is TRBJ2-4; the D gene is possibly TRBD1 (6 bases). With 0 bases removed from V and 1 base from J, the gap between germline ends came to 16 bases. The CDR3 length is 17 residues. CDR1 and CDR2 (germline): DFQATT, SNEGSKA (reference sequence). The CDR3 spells CSAREYSDRSAKNIQYF. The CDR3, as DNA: TGCAGTGCTAGAGAGTATTCAGACAGGTCGGCCAAAAACATTCAGTACTTC.

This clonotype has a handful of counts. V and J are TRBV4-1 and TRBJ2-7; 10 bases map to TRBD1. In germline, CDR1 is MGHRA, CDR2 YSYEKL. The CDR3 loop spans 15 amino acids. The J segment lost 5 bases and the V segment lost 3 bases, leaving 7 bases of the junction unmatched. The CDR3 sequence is CASSHPGQGTDEQYF. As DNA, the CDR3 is TGCGCCAGCAGCCACCCGGGACAGGGGACGGACGAGCAGTACTTC.

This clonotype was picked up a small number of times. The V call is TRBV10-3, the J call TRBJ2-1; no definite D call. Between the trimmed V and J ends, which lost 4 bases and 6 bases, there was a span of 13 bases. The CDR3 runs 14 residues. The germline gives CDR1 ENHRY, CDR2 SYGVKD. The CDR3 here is CAISAGYDGNEQFF. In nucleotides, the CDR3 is TGTGCCATCAGTGCTGGTTATGACGGCAATGAGCAGTTCTTC.

The CDR3 sequence is CASSEPLGQPQHF. The DNA for the CDR3 is TGCGCCAGCAGTGAGCCCCTCGGACAGCCCCAGCATTTT. The V gene is TRBV10-2, the J gene TRBJ1-5; no clear D gene. CDR3 length: 13 amino acids. The germline gives CDR1 WSHSY, CDR2 SAAADI. Between the trimmed V and J ends, which lost 2 bases and 7 bases, there was a span of 9 bases.

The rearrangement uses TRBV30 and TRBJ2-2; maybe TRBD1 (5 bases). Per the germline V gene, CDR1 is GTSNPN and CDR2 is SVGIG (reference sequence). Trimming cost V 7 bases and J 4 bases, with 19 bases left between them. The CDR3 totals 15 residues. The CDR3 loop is CAYTEGAISTGELFF. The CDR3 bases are TGTGCCTATACCGAAGGGGCTATAAGCACCGGGGAGCTGTTTTTT. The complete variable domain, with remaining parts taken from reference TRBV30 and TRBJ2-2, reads SQTIHQWPATLVQPVGSPLSLECTVEGTSNPNLYWYRQAAGRGLQLLFYSVGIGQISSEVPQNLSASRPQDRQFILSSKKLLLSDSGFYLCAYTEGAISTGELFFGEGSRLTVL.

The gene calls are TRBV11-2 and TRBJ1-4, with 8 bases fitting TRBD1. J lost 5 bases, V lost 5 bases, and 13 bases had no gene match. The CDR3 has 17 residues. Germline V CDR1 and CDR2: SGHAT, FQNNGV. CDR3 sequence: CASSPRPGTGANEKLFF. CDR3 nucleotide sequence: TGTGCCAGCAGCCCCCGTCCCGGGACAGGAGCAAATGAAAAACTGTTTTTT.

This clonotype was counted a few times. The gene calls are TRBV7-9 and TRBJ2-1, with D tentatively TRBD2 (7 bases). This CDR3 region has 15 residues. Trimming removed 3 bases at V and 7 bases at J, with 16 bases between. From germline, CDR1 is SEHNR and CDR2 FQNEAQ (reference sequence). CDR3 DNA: TGTGCCAGCAGCTTTTTGGGCAAGGGGGGGAATGAGCAGTTCTTC. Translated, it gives CASSFLGKGGNEQFF.